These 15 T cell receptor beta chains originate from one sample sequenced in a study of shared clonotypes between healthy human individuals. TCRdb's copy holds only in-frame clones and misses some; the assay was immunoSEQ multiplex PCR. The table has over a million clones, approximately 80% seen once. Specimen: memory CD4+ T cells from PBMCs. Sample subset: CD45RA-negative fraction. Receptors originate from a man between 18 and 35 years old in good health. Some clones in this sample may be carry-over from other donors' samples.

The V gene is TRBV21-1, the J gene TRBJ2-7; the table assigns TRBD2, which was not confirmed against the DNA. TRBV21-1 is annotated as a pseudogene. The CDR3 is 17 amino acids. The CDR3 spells CASSKVRKSGFSYEQYF. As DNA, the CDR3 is TGTGCCAGCAGCAAAGTAAGGAAGAGCGGGTTCTCCTACGAGCAGTACTTC.

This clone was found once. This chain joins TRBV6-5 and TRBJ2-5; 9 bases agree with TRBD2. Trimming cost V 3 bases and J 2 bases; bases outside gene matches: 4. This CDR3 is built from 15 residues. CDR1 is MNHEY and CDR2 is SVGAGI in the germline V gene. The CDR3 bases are TGTGCCAGCAGTTATAGCGGGAGAACGCAAGAGACCCAGTACTTC. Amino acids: CASSYSGRTQETQYF.

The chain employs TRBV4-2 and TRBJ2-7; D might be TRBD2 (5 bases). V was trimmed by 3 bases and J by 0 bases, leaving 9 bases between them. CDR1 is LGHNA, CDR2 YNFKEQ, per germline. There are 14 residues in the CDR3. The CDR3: CASSQTTSSYEQYF. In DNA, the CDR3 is TGTGCCAGCAGCCAGACCACTAGCTCCTACGAGCAGTACTTC.

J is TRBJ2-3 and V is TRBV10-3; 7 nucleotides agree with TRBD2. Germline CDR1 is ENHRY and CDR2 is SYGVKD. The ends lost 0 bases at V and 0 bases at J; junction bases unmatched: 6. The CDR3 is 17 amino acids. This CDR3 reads CAISESGLAVSTDTQYF. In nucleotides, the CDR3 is TGTGCCATCAGTGAGTCGGGGCTAGCGGTTAGCACAGATACGCAGTATTTT.

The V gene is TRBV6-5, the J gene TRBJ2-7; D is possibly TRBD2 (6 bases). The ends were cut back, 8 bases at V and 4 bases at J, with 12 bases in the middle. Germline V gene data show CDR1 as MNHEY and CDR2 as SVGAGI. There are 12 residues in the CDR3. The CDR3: CASRSAGYEQYF. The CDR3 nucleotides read TGTGCCAGCCGTTCCGCGGGATACGAGCAGTACTTC.

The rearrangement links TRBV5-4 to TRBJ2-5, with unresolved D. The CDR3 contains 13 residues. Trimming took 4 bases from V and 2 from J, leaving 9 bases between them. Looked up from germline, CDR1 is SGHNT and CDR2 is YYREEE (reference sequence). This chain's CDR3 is CASSLVGQETQYF. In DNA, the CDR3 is TGTGCCAGCAGCCTTGTAGGGCAAGAGACCCAGTACTTC.

The CDR3 sequence: CASRGSDGNQPQHF. The CDR3 bases are TGTGCCAGCAGGGGGAGTGATGGCAATCAGCCCCAGCATTTT. The chain uses TRBV6-4 and TRBJ1-5; D gene unclear. In germline, CDR1 is MRHNA, CDR2 SNTAGT. CDR3 size: 14 residues. V lost 6 bases to trimming and J lost 2 bases, with 11 bases between them.

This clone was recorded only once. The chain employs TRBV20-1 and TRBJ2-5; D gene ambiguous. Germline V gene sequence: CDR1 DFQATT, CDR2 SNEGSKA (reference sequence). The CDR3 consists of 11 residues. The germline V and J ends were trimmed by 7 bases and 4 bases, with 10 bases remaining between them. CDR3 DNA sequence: TGCAGTGTTCCCCGTCGAGAGACCCAGTACTTC. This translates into CSVPRRETQYF.

The CDR3 DNA follows: TGTGCCAGCAGCGTAGAGGGGAATACGCAGTATTTT. This gives the protein CASSVEGNTQYF. This chain connects TRBV9 to TRBJ2-3; maybe TRBD1 (5 bases). Trimming took off 0 bases at V and 7 bases at J, with 6 bases between the two ends. Per the germline V gene, CDR1 is SGDLS and CDR2 is YYNGEE. This CDR3 contains 12 residues.

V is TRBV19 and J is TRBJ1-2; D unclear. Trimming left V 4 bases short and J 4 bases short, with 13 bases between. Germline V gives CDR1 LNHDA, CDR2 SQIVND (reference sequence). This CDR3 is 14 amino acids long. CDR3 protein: CASSTLNEFYGYTF. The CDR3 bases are TGTGCCAGTAGTACCCTGAATGAATTCTATGGCTACACCTTC.

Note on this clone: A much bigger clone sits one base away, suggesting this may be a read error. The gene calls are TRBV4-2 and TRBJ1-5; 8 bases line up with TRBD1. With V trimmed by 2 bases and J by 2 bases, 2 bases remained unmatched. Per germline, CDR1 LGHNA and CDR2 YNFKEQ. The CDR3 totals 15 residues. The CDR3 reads CASSQPGQGNQPQHF. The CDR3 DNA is TGTGCCAGCAGCCAACCGGGACAGGGCAATCAGCCCCAGCATTTT.

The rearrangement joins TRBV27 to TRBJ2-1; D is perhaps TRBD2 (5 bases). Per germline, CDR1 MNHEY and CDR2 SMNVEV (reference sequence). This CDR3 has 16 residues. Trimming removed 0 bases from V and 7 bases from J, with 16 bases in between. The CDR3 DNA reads TGTGCCAGCAGTTTATCGTGGCCAGGAGGATCAAATGAGCAGTTCTTC. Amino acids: CASSLSWPGGSNEQFF.

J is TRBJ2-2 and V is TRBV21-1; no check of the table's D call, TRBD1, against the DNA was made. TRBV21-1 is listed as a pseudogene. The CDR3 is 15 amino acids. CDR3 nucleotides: TGTGCCAGAGTAAACAGGAACACGAACACCGGGGAGCTGTTTTTT. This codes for CARVNRNTNTGELFF.

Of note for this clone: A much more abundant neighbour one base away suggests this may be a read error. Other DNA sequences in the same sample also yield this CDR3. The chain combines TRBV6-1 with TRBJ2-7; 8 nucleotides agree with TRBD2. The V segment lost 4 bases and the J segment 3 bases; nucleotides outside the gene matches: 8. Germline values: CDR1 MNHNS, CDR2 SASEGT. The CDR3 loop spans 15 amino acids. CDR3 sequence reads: CASSGTSRLVYEQYF. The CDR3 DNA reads TGTGCCAGCAGTGGGACTAGCCGCCTTGTCTACGAGCAGTACTTC.

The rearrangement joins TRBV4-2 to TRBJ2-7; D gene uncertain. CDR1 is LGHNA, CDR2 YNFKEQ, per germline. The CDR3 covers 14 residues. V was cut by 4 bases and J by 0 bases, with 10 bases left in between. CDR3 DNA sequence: TGTGCCAGCAGCCCCGCCCCGACCTCCTACGAGCAGTACTTC. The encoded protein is CASSPAPTSYEQYF.